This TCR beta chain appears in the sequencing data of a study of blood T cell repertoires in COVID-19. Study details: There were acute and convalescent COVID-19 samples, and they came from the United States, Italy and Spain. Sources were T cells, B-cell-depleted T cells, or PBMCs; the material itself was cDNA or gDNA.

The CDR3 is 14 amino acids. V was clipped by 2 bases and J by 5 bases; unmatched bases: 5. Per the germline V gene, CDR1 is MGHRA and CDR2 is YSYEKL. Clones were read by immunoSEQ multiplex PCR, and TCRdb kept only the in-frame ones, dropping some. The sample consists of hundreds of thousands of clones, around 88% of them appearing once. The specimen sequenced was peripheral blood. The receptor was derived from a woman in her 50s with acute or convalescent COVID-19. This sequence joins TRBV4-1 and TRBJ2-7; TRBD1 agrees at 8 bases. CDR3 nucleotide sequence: TGCGCCAGCAGCCAAAGCAGGGGGCGCGACGAGCAGTACTTC. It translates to CASSQSRGRDEQYF.